This TCR beta chain was sequenced for a study of T cells in Graves' hyperthyroidism and ophthalmopathy. Whole-study results and caveats: Most expanded thyroid clonotypes above 0.001 recurred in blood. Ophthalmopathy, as predicted by the model, came a median 6.5 months after the prediction.

Notes on this clonotype: The antigen remains undetermined.

The blood sample was taken at first hyperthyroidism diagnosis, before any ophthalmopathy symptoms. There were TCR beta CDR3 regions amplified from RNA transcripts. Primed by the HTBI set, a first-round RT-PCR was run on the TCR CDR3. MiXCR was run by TCRdb on the multiplex PCR reads, yielding one entry per CDR3 protein. The sample holds approximately 720,000 distinct CDR3 sequences, 18% seen once. The V gene lost 7 bases and the J gene lost 0 bases, with 10 bases spanning the gap. CDR1 and CDR2 from the germline V gene are DFQATT and SNEGSKA (reference sequence). The CDR3 consists of 13 residues. The source of this sequence is a woman between 45 and 60 years old with Graves' hyperthyroidism that later progressed to Graves' ophthalmopathy. The rearrangement links TRBV20-1 to TRBJ1-5; D uncertain. The specimen sequenced was blood. In nucleotides, the CDR3 is TGCAGTGTTTCTTTAGATAGCAATCAGCCCCAGCATTTT. The encoded protein is CSVSLDSNQPQHF.